Listed below are T cell receptor beta chains from one sample, sequenced in a study of Tregs in tolerant kidney transplant recipients. Method: immunoSEQ multiplex PCR; TCRdb's copy keeps in-frame clones and lacks some. Among around 85,000 clones listed, 75% to 95% were seen once. Here the sequenced sample was Tregs from blood, taken before the transplant. These receptors were obtained from a human donor who received a combined kidney and bone marrow transplant. Each CDR3 is given with its conserved first and last residue. D genes are given only for firm matches. Clone size is not always given. Where it is, it says once, few, many or a class for expanded clones.

v_gene,d_gene,j_gene,abundance,CDR3aa,CDR3nt
TRBV10-3,.,TRBJ2-1,.,CAISEGGPSSSYNEQFF,TGTGCCATCAGTGAAGGGGGACCCTCAAGCTCCTACAATGAGCAGTTCTTC
TRBV19,.,TRBJ1-5,.,CASSLSVRSNQPQHF,TGTGCCAGTAGTCTTTCGGTTAGGAGCAATCAGCCCCAGCATTTT
TRBV19,.,TRBJ1-2,.,CASSILDSGGRGYTF,TGTGCCAGTAGTATACTGGACAGCGGCGGCCGGGGCTACACCTTC
TRBV7-9,.,TRBJ1-5,.,CAIQTDSNQPQHF,TGTGCCATACAGACAGATAGCAATCAGCCCCAGCATTTT
TRBV10-2,TRBD1,TRBJ2-1,few,CASWGQDNEQFF,TGCGCCAGCTGGGGACAGGACAATGAGCAGTTCTTC
TRBV25-1,.,TRBJ2-7,.,CASRDSRLGLDYEQYF,TGTGCCAGCCGAGATTCCCGTTTAGGACTGGACTACGAGCAGTACTTC
TRBV2,.,TRBJ1-1,.,CASNEGLNTEAFF,TGTGCCAGCAATGAGGGATTGAACACTGAAGCTTTCTTT
TRBV30,.,TRBJ2-7,.,CAWSTKRYEQYF,TGTGCCTGGAGTACCAAACGTTACGAGCAGTACTTC
TRBV30,TRBD2,TRBJ2-3,.,CACRTSGTDTQYF,TGTGCCTGCAGGACTAGCGGAACAGATACGCAGTATTTT
TRBV11-2,TRBD2,TRBJ2-1,.,CASSFGLAGVGNEQFF,TGTGCCAGCAGCTTCGGACTAGCGGGAGTCGGCAATGAGCAGTTCTTC
TRBV7-3,.,TRBJ1-5,.,CASSQQPGQPQHF,TGTGCCAGCAGCCAACAACCAGGCCAGCCCCAGCATTTT
TRBV7-6,.,TRBJ2-5,.,CASSLGLVGETQYF,TGTGCCAGCAGCTTAGGGCTAGTTGGAGAGACCCAGTACTTC
TRBV18,TRBD1,TRBJ2-3,.,CASSFQPGQGSTDTQYF,TGTGCCAGCTCATTCCAACCGGGACAGGGTAGCACAGATACGCAGTATTTT
TRBV29-1,.,TRBJ1-5,.,CSVGGSNQPQHF,TGCAGCGTTGGGGGGAGCAATCAGCCCCAGCATTTT
TRBV5-8,.,TRBJ2-2,.,CASSPPWWANTGELFF,TGTGCCAGCAGCCCCCCCTGGTGGGCGAACACCGGGGAGCTGTTTTTT
TRBV4-1,TRBD2,TRBJ2-1,.,CASSHGLTSGSINEQFF,TGCGCCAGCAGCCACGGACTGACTAGCGGGAGTATCAATGAGCAGTTCTTC
TRBV2,TRBD2,TRBJ2-7,.,CASSGGAGTSGGYEQYF,TGTGCCAGCAGTGGAGGCGCGGGGACTAGCGGGGGCTACGAGCAGTACTTC
TRBV10-2,.,TRBJ2-2,once,CASSEASRVGGGELFF,TGCGCCAGCAGTGAAGCATCCAGGGTTGGAGGCGGGGAGCTGTTTTTT
TRBV2,.,TRBJ1-4,once,CASSATAGEKLFF,TGTGCCAGCAGTGCAACGGCGGGTGAAAAACTGTTTTTT
TRBV10-3,TRBD2,TRBJ2-1,.,CAISEGTSIYEQFF,TGTGCCATCAGTGAGGGGACTAGTATCTATGAGCAGTTCTTC
TRBV9,TRBD2,TRBJ2-1,few,CASSVEAGAYNEQFF,TGTGCCAGCAGCGTAGAAGCGGGAGCCTACAATGAGCAGTTCTTC
TRBV28,.,TRBJ1-1,.,CASSLWAGNTEAFF,TGTGCCAGCAGTTTATGGGCGGGGAACACTGAAGCTTTCTTT
TRBV7-6,.,TRBJ2-1,.,CASSPRPEGGLPSYNEQFF,TGTGCCAGCAGCCCCCGCCCAGAGGGGGGACTCCCCTCCTACAATGAGCAGTTCTTC
TRBV18,TRBD2,TRBJ2-2,.,CASSPDSGITGELFF,TGTGCCAGCTCCCCCGACAGCGGGATCACCGGGGAGCTGTTTTTT
TRBV14,TRBD1,TRBJ2-2,.,CASSNLQGKSGELFF,TGTGCCAGCAGCAACCTACAGGGGAAATCCGGGGAGCTGTTTTTT
TRBV20-1,TRBD1,TRBJ1-1,.,CSARDREAFF,TGCAGTGCTAGGGACAGGGAAGCTTTCTTT
TRBV19,TRBD2,TRBJ2-7,.,CASSLGTSGRREQYF,TGTGCCAGTAGTCTTGGGACTAGCGGGAGGCGCGAGCAGTACTTC
TRBV13,TRBD2,TRBJ2-1,.,CASIRGRGLADNEQFF,TGTGCCAGCATCCGGGGGCGGGGACTAGCGGACAATGAGCAGTTCTTC
TRBV5-1,TRBD2,TRBJ2-3,.,CASSLAGLAGEGDTQYF,TGCGCCAGCAGCTTGGCGGGACTAGCGGGAGAGGGGGATACGCAGTATTTT
TRBV5-1,TRBD2,TRBJ2-7,.,CASSPLQTGGYEQYF,TGCGCCAGCAGCCCTCTTCAGACGGGGGGCTACGAGCAGTACTTC
TRBV6-1,.,TRBJ2-4,.,CASSVSPSVNIQYF,TGTGCCAGCAGTGTTTCACCGAGCGTAAACATTCAGTACTTC
TRBV6-5,TRBD1,TRBJ1-6,.,CASRGTGSNSPLHF,TGTGCCAGCAGGGGGACAGGGTCTAATTCACCCCTCCACTTT
TRBV7-9,TRBD1,TRBJ2-2,.,CASSLLGGAGELFF,TGTGCCAGCAGCTTGTTAGGGGGCGCCGGGGAGCTGTTTTTT
TRBV9,TRBD2,TRBJ2-7,.,CASSPIAGGGEQYF,TGTGCCAGCAGCCCTATAGCGGGAGGCGGCGAGCAGTACTTC
TRBV7-2,.,TRBJ2-7,.,CASSLNQLNYEQYF,TGTGCCAGCAGCTTAAATCAGTTAAACTACGAGCAGTACTTC
TRBV10-3,TRBD1,TRBJ1-6,.,CAISETPTGSNSPLHF,TGTGCCATCAGTGAGACCCCGACAGGGAGTAATTCACCCCTCCACTTT
TRBV15,TRBD2,TRBJ2-3,.,CATSRDLAGVDTQYF,TGTGCCACCAGCAGAGATCTAGCGGGAGTGGATACGCAGTATTTT
TRBV4-2,.,TRBJ2-3,.,CASSQGASRDTQYF,TGTGCCAGCAGCCAAGGAGCGAGTAGAGATACGCAGTATTTT
TRBV7-8,TRBD2,TRBJ2-1,.,CASSLGAGAANEQFF,TGTGCCAGCAGCTTGGGAGCGGGAGCTGCCAATGAGCAGTTCTTC
TRBV29-1,.,TRBJ1-1,.,CSGGTGNTEAFF,TGCAGCGGGGGGACGGGGAACACTGAAGCTTTCTTT
TRBV15,TRBD2,TRBJ2-5,.,CATSRGGLAGGFGETQYF,TGTGCCACCAGCAGAGGGGGACTAGCGGGAGGGTTCGGAGAGACCCAGTACTTC
TRBV19,TRBD1,TRBJ2-7,.,CASSTGQGSVYEQYF,TGTGCCAGTAGTACGGGACAGGGTTCGGTCTACGAGCAGTACTTC
TRBV28,.,TRBJ2-1,.,CASSFGGSYNEQFF,TGTGCCAGCAGTTTTGGTGGATCCTACAATGAGCAGTTCTTC
TRBV7-9,.,TRBJ2-7,.,CASSTGQGVYEQYF,TGTGCCAGCAGCACTGGCCAGGGCGTGTACGAGCAGTACTTC
TRBV18,TRBD2,TRBJ2-7,.,CASSPGLAGGPLGEQYF,TGTGCCAGCTCACCAGGATTAGCGGGAGGGCCTTTGGGTGAGCAGTACTTC
TRBV2,.,TRBJ1-3,.,CASKGDANTIYF,TGTGCCAGCAAGGGCGATGCTAACACCATATATTTT
TRBV29-1,.,TRBJ2-1,once,CSVDTRNLGWNEQFF,TGCAGCGTTGATACCCGGAATCTCGGATGGAATGAGCAGTTCTTC
TRBV20-1,.,TRBJ2-3,.,CSAAEEGKQYF,TGCAGTGCTGCAGAGGAAGGGAAGCAGTATTTT
TRBV10-3,.,TRBJ2-7,.,CAISQGRNEQYF,TGTGCCATCAGCCAGGGAAGGAACGAGCAGTACTTC
TRBV11-2,TRBD2,TRBJ2-5,.,CASSFDGRRGETQYF,TGTGCCAGCAGCTTTGACGGGAGGCGTGGGGAGACCCAGTACTTC
TRBV6-1,TRBD2,TRBJ2-1,.,CATNQASGSLEQFF,TGTGCCACCAATCAGGCTAGCGGTAGTCTTGAGCAGTTCTTC
TRBV9,.,TRBJ2-3,.,CASSVELATDTQYF,TGTGCCAGCAGCGTAGAGCTAGCCACAGATACGCAGTATTTT
TRBV15,.,TRBJ1-2,few,CATSRDRIYGYTF,TGTGCCACCAGCAGGGACAGAATCTATGGCTACACCTTC
TRBV30,TRBD1,TRBJ2-7,.,CAWSPRQGNEQYF,TGTGCCTGGAGTCCTCGACAGGGGAACGAGCAGTACTTC
TRBV27,.,TRBJ2-1,.,CASNPGLRAVNEQFF,TGTGCCAGCAACCCGGGTTTAAGAGCGGTCAATGAGCAGTTCTTC